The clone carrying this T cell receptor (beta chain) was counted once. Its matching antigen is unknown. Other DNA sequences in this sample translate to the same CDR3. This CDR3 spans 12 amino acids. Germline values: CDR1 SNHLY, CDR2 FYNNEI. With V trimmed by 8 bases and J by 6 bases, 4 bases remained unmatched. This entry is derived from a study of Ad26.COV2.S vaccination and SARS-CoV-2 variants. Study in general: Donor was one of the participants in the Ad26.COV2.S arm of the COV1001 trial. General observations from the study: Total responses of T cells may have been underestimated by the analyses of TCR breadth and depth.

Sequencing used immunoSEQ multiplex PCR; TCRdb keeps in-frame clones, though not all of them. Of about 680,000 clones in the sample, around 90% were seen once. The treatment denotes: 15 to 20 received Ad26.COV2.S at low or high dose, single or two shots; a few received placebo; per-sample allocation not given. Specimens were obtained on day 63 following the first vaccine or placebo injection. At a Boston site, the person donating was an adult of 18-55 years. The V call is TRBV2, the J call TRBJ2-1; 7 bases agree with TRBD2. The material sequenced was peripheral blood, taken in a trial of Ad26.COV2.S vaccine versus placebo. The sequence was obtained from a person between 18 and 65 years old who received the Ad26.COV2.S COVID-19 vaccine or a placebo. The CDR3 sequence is CASHREVNEQFF. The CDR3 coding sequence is TGTGCCAGCCACCGGGAGGTCAATGAGCAGTTCTTC.